This entry describes one T cell receptor (beta chain). No antigen is known for it. This sample is part of a study of cytomegalovirus exposure and HLA in healthy donors. Overall study context: Out of about 190 million T cells, an earlier analysis found around 110 million unique TCR beta sequences in total.

Donors consisted of healthy bone marrow donors. Use of 60 Vbeta and 13 Jbeta primers characterized the PCR. The data were produced by immunoSEQ multiplex PCR, yet TCRdb's version contains in-frame clones alone and is incomplete. This repertoire shows approximately 100,000 clones, around 80% found once; its top ten account for approximately 10%. Points from the study as a whole: An analysis that was carried out later associated 16,951 TCR beta sequences with HLA alleles at 0.05 false discovery rate. About 87% or about 30% of the time was how often most TCR beta V segments were productive, according to an earlier analysis.

This TCR was recovered from a woman aged 18 to 35 in good health and CMV-seropositive. The sequenced sample consisted of PBMCs.

In DNA, the CDR3 is TGTGCCAGCAGCTTGCGGGGAACCTACGAGCAGTACTTC. Encoded protein: CASSLRGTYEQYF. The rearrangement links TRBV5-4 to TRBJ2-7; D is possibly TRBD2 (5 bases). The CDR3 covers 13 residues. V was cut by 1 base and J by 2 bases, with 7 bases left in between. Germline CDR1 and CDR2: SGHNT and YYREEE (reference sequence).